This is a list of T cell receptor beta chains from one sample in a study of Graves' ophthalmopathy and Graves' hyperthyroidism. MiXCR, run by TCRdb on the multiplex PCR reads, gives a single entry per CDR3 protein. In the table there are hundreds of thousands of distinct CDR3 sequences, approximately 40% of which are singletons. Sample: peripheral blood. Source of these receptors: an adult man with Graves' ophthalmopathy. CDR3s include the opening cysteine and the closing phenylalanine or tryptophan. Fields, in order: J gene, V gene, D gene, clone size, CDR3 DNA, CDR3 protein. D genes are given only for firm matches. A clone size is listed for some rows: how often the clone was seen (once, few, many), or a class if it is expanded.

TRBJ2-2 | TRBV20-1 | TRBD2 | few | TGCAGTGCTCCAGGGACTAGCGGGAATCTCCTGAACACCGGGGAGCTGTTTTTT | CSAPGTSGNLLNTGELFF
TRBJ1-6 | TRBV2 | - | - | TGTGCCAGCAGGGACAAGACAGTAGATAATTCACCCCTCCACTTT | CASRDKTVDNSPLHF
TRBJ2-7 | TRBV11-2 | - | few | TGTGCCAGCAGCTTAGATCGTGGGACGGGATACGAGCAGTACTTC | CASSLDRGTGYEQYF
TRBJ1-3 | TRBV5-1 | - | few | TGCGCCAGCAGCTTGGCTGTCGGGCTCTCTGGAAACACCATATATTTT | CASSLAVGLSGNTIYF
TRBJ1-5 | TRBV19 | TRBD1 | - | TGTGCCAGTAGTCCAGAGACACAGGGGGCCAGGCCCCAGCATTTT | CASSPETQGARPQHF
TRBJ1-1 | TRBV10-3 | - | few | TGTGCCAGCAGTTACAACCTAGGGCAGGGTAAAGCTGAAGCTTTCTTT | CASSYNLGQGKAEAFF
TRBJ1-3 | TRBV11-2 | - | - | TGTGCCAGCAGTTTCGGGGACGCTGGAAACACCATATATTTT | CASSFGDAGNTIYF
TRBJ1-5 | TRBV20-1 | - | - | TGCAGTGCTGCAAGGGTTATCGGCAATCAGCCCCAGCATTTT | CSAARVIGNQPQHF
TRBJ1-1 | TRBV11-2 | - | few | TGTGCCAGCAGATCCAGGGGTTTGACTGAAGCTTTCTTT | CASRSRGLTEAFF
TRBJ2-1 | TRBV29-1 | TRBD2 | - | TGCAGCGCTACCCCGGGACTAGCGGTCTCAGGCGGGCAGTTCTTC | CSATPGLAVSGGQFF
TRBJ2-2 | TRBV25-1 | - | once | TGTGCCAGCAGTGCCAGAGGGGGGCTTAACACCGGGGAGCTGTTTTTT | CASSARGGLNTGELFF
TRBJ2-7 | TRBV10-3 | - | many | TGTGCCATCAGCGAGGCATTCGAGCAGTACTTC | CAISEAFEQYF
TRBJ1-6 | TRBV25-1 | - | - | TGTGCCAGCAGCTTGGAAGTCAGTAGTAATTCACCCCTCCACTTT | CASSLEVSSNSPLHF
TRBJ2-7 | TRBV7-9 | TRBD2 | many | TGTGCCAGCAGCTCCTCGGGGGGAGAGCAGTACTTC | CASSSSGGEQYF
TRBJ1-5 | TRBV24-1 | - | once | TGTGCTACCAGTTACACGGGGACGAGCAATCAGCCCCAGCATTTT | CATSYTGTSNQPQHF
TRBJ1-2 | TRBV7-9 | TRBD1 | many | TGTGCCAGCAGTGACAGGGGACACTATGGCTACACCTTC | CASSDRGHYGYTF
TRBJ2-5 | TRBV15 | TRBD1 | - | TGTGCCACCAGCAGAGTGAGGCGGGACAGGGAGACCCAGTACTTC | CATSRVRRDRETQYF
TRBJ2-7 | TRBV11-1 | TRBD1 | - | TGTGCCAGCAGCTCCCCCGGGACAGGGGCCCCGTACCAGTACTACGAGCAGTACTTC | CASSSPGTGAPYQYYEQYF
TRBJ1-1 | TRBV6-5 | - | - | TGTGCCAGCGCACCCACAGGGATAGCTGAAGCTTTCTTT | CASAPTGIAEAFF
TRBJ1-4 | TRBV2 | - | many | TGTGCCAGCAGTCTTCAGGGAGAGGGTAGTGTTGAAAAACTGTTTTTT | CASSLQGEGSVEKLFF
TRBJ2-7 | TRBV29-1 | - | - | TGCAGCGTTGACGAGGGAGAGGGCGAGCAGTACTTC | CSVDEGEGEQYF
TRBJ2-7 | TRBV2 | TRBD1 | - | TGTGCCACCACCAAAGGACAGGGGGGGAAGTACTTC | CATTKGQGGKYF
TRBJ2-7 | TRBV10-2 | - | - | TGCGCCAGCAGTGGTCGGAAGAGCTCCTACGAGCAGTACTTC | CASSGRKSSYEQYF
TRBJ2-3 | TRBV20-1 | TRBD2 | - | TGCAGTGCTAGATTGCCTAGCGGGAACACAGATACGCAGTATTTT | CSARLPSGNTDTQYF